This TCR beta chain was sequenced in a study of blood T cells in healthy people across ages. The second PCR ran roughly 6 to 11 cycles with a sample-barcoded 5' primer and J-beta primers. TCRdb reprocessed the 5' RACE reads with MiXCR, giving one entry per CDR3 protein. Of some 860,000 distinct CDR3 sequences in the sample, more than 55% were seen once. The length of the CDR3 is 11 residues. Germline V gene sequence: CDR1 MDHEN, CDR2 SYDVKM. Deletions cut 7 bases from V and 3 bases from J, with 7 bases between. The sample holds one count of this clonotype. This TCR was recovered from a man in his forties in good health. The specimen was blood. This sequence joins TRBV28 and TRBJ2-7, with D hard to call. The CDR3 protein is CASINSYEQYF. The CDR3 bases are TGTGCCAGCATAAACAGCTACGAGCAGTACTTC.